These 20 T cell receptor beta chains came from one sample sequenced in a study of cytotoxic CD8 clonotypes in ibrutinib-treated CLL. Profiled with immunoSEQ multiplex PCR; TCRdb holds only in-frame clones, not every one. This table holds some 200,000 clones, approximately 70% found once. Source: PBMCs, taken after 12 months of ibrutinib treatment. The receptors were gathered from a human donor with chronic lymphocytic leukemia.

The chain recombines TRBV28 with TRBJ1-2; D perhaps matches TRBD1 (6 bases). Germline CDR1 reads MDHEN; CDR2 reads SYDVKM. V dropped 8 bases and J dropped 4 bases, with 11 bases sitting between them. The CDR3 extends over 12 amino acids. The CDR3 loop is CASEGQSYGYTF. As DNA, the CDR3 is TGTGCCAGCGAGGGACAATCCTATGGCTACACCTTC.

This clone came up a few times. V gene TRBV5-1 combines with J gene TRBJ2-5, with a possible D match to TRBD1 (6 bases). The CDR3 length is 15 residues. Germline V gives CDR1 SGHRS, CDR2 YFSETQ. V lost 4 bases, J lost 2 bases, and 15 bases lay in between. The CDR3 is CASSKRGSWQETQYF. In DNA, the CDR3 is TGCGCCAGCAGCAAGAGGGGGAGTTGGCAAGAGACCCAGTACTTC.

In DNA form, the CDR3 reads TGTGCCAGTAGCGATAGCGGGATGCAATACGAGCAGTACTTC. Its protein is CASSDSGMQYEQYF. The V gene is TRBV19, the J gene TRBJ2-7, with 8 positions matching TRBD2. V lost 6 bases and J lost 4; bases outside the gene matches: 8. Germline V lookup: CDR1 LNHDA, CDR2 SQIVND (reference sequence). This CDR3 has 14 residues.

The CDR3 nucleotides read TGCGCCAGCAGCATCACAGGGGGTTCTAATGAAAAACTGTTTTTT. It yields the protein CASSITGGSNEKLFF. The rearrangement joins TRBV5-1 to TRBJ1-4, with 8 bases fitting TRBD1. This CDR3 is built from 15 residues. Unmatched junction bases numbered 5, after V lost 4 bases and J lost 3 bases. The germline V gene has CDR1 SGHRS and CDR2 YFSETQ.

The chain has TRBV4-2 and TRBJ2-1; D may be TRBD2 (6 bases). V lost 1 base to trimming and J lost 0 bases, with 10 bases between them. Germline CDR1 LGHNA, CDR2 YNFKEQ. The CDR3 sequence is 16 residues long. The CDR3 region is CASSQAGESSYNEQFF. For the CDR3, the DNA is TGTGCCAGCAGCCAAGCGGGGGAGAGCTCCTACAATGAGCAGTTCTTC.

The chain links TRBV4-1 to TRBJ2-1, with D tentatively TRBD1 (5 bases). V lost 0 bases and J lost 3, with 15 bases in between. The CDR3 runs 17 residues. The germline V gene encodes CDR1 MGHRA and CDR2 YSYEKL. The DNA for the CDR3 is TGCGCCAGCAGCCAAGATCAAAGGGGTTTAGGCTACAATGAGCAGTTCTTC. It yields the protein CASSQDQRGLGYNEQFF.

The chain uses TRBV14 and TRBJ2-5, with 7 bases lining up with TRBD1. CDR1 is SGHDN, CDR2 FVKESK, per germline. This CDR3 comprises 18 residues. With 0 bases clipped from V and 1 base from J, the junction kept 11 bases outside the gene matches. This CDR3 is CASSQDLKGATTQETQYF. The DNA for the CDR3 is TGTGCCAGCAGCCAAGATTTAAAGGGGGCGACTACCCAAGAGACCCAGTACTTC.

J is TRBJ2-7 and V is TRBV30; 7 nucleotides line up with TRBD2. This CDR3 region has 13 residues. Germline CDR1 GTSNPN, CDR2 SVGIG (reference sequence). The V gene end was trimmed by 3 bases and the J gene end by 2 bases; junction bases not matched to a gene: 4. The CDR3 here is CAWRRGGTYEQYF. The CDR3 coding sequence is TGTGCCTGGAGACGCGGGGGAACCTACGAGCAGTACTTC.

This sequence joins TRBV18 and TRBJ1-4; D is uncertain. The CDR3 has 17 residues. V shed 2 bases and J shed 8 bases, with 21 bases lying between them. Germline V lookup: CDR1 KGHSH, CDR2 LQKENI. CDR3 sequence reads: CASSPSGSANGLEKLFF. The DNA of the CDR3 is TGTGCCAGCTCACCATCAGGATCGGCGAACGGCTTAGAAAAACTGTTTTTT.

V and J are TRBV7-3 and TRBJ1-1; TRBD1 agrees at 8 bases. Germline V lookup: CDR1 SGHTA, CDR2 FQGTGA. Trimming removed 1 base from V and 4 bases from J; junction bases left unmatched: 8. The CDR3 length is 16 residues. In DNA, the CDR3 is TGTGCCAGCAGCTTAAGGGGCCAGGGACAGGCCACTGAAGCTTTCTTT. Translating it yields CASSLRGQGQATEAFF. Variable domain in full (rest from reference TRBV7-3 and TRBJ1-1): GAGVSQTPSNKVTEKGKYVELRCDPISGHTALYWYRQSLGQGPEFLIYFQGTGAADDSGLPNDRFFAVRPEGSVSTLKIQRTERGDSAVYLCASSLRGQGQATEAFFGQGTRLTVV.

The V and J genes are TRBV7-8 and TRBJ1-2; tentatively, D is TRBD1 (5 bases). This CDR3 is 14 amino acids long. Germline lookup yields CDR1 SGHVS and CDR2 FQNEAQ. The V and J ends lost 5 bases and 6 bases respectively, with 16 bases between them. The CDR3 reads CASSVKVGGNGYTF. CDR3 bases: TGTGCCAGCAGCGTTAAAGTCGGGGGGAATGGCTACACCTTC.

The chain is built from TRBV6-5 and TRBJ1-5; the match to TRBD1 covers 7 bases. The CDR3 contains 15 residues. The trim removed 2 bases at V and 3 bases at J, leaving 4 bases unmatched. Germline V gene sequence: CDR1 MNHEY, CDR2 SVGAGI. The chain's CDR3 is CASSYGQGVNQPQHF. The CDR3 region has the DNA TGTGCCAGCAGTTACGGGCAGGGGGTCAATCAGCCCCAGCATTTT.

The rearrangement joins TRBV14 to TRBJ1-1; D not certain. V dropped 1 base and J dropped 5 bases, with 14 bases sitting between them. The CDR3 covers 15 residues. CDR1 SGHDN and CDR2 FVKESK come from the germline V gene. The CDR3 region has the DNA TGTGCCAGCAGCCAAGCTGGAGCACTGAGGACTGAAGCTTTCTTT. The encoded protein is CASSQAGALRTEAFF.

This chain links TRBV29-1 with TRBJ2-3; 16 bases are shared with TRBD2. In germline, CDR1 is SQVTM, CDR2 ANQGSEA. CDR3 size: 14 residues. V shed 6 bases, J shed 4 bases, and the junction held 1 base outside the gene matches. Written as DNA, the CDR3 is TGCAGCGTCGGGACTAGCGGGAGGGCAGATACGCAGTATTTT. Residues: CSVGTSGRADTQYF.

This clone was seen more than once but under ten times. V is TRBV5-4 and J is TRBJ2-3; a weak D match, TRBD1 (5 bases). Germline V gives CDR1 SGHNT, CDR2 YYREEE (reference sequence). The CDR3 runs 13 residues. Trimming took off 0 bases at V and 3 bases at J, with 5 bases between the two ends. DNA of the CDR3: TGTGCCAGCAGCTTGGAGGGGACAGATACGCAGTATTTT. Its translation: CASSLEGTDTQYF.

Only a few counts were recorded for this clone. The chain joins TRBV10-1 to TRBJ1-5; D is uncertain. Germline V gene lookup returns CDR1 WNHNN and CDR2 SYGVQD (reference sequence). The CDR3 is 13 amino acids. Trimming removed 6 bases at V and 3 bases at J, with 9 bases between. The DNA for the CDR3 is TGCGCCAGCAGCCCGGGAAACAATCAGCCCCAGCATTTT. Its protein product is CASSPGNNQPQHF.

The chain uses TRBV29-1 and TRBJ2-3; 9 bases line up with TRBD2. The germline V gene has CDR1 SQVTM and CDR2 ANQGSEA. V gave up 0 bases and J gave up 1 base; unmatched junction bases: 5. This CDR3 contains 16 residues. In DNA, the CDR3 is TGCAGCGTTGAAGATCCACTAGCGGGCCGCACAGATACGCAGTATTTT. Translating gives CSVEDPLAGRTDTQYF.

The chain is built from TRBV4-2 and TRBJ1-2; D may be TRBD1 (5 bases). CDR1 is LGHNA and CDR2 is YNFKEQ in the germline V gene. This CDR3 spans 14 amino acids. V shed 0 bases and J shed 7 bases, with 12 bases lying between them. Here the CDR3 reads CASSQEGQGRGYTF. The CDR3 DNA follows: TGTGCCAGCAGCCAAGAGGGGCAGGGACGTGGCTACACCTTC.

V gene TRBV5-6 combines with J gene TRBJ2-1; 9 nucleotides line up with TRBD1. Germline V CDR1 and CDR2: SGHDT, YYEEEE. CDR3 length: 16 amino acids. The ends lost 3 bases at V and 3 bases at J; junction bases unmatched: 7. This CDR3 reads CASSWDSDRGYNEQFF. The DNA for the CDR3 is TGTGCCAGCAGCTGGGATTCGGACAGGGGCTACAATGAGCAGTTCTTC.

V gene TRBV30 combines with J gene TRBJ2-7; D is possibly TRBD1 or TRBD2 (6 bases each). Germline V CDR1 and CDR2: GTSNPN, SVGIG (reference sequence). Trimming removed 0 bases at V and 5 bases at J, with 11 bases between. The CDR3 has 13 amino acids. The CDR3, as DNA: TGTGCCTGGAGTGTACTAGGGGGGAACGAGCAGTACTTC. It yields the protein CAWSVLGGNEQYF.